These T cell receptor beta chains were read from a single sample in a study of T cells in Graves' hyperthyroidism and ophthalmopathy. Via MiXCR, TCRdb re-called the multiplex PCR reads, giving one row per CDR3 protein. This sample carries over 500,000 distinct CDR3 sequences, about 16% of them seen once, and the ten largest clones take approximately 30%. What was sequenced was blood. These receptor sequences come from a woman aged 25 to 45 with Graves' ophthalmopathy. CDR3s include the opening cysteine and the closing phenylalanine or tryptophan. The D gene is left open where the match is weak. Where a row states a size, it is once, few, many or the class of an expanded clone; other rows omit it.

J gene | V gene | clone size | D gene | CDR3 DNA | CDR3 protein
TRBJ2-1 | TRBV7-2 | many | TRBD2 | TGTGCCAGCAGCCCAGAGGGATCAGCGGGAGCCTTGCAGTTCTTC | CASSPEGSAGALQFF
TRBJ1-2 | TRBV20-1 | NA | NA | TGCAGTGCTAGTGTCGGAGTACCATCGTCGGGCTACACCTTC | CSASVGVPSSGYTF
TRBJ2-1 | TRBV9 | NA | NA | TGTGCCAGCAGCGTAGCGGGAACAGGGTACAATGAGCAGTTCTTC | CASSVAGTGYNEQFF
TRBJ2-7 | TRBV19 | NA | NA | TGTGCCAGTAGTATAGCTCAGGGATACGAGCAGTACTTC | CASSIAQGYEQYF
TRBJ2-1 | TRBV7-2 | many | NA | TGTGCCAGCAGCCCGGACTACGGAGGGCGCAATGAGCAGTTCTTC | CASSPDYGGRNEQFF
TRBJ1-2 | TRBV7-2 | NA | NA | TGTGCCAGCAGCTTACATGGCTACACCTTC | CASSLHGYTF
TRBJ2-7 | TRBV6-1 | many | TRBD1 | TGTGCCAGCAGGGATGGTTCATGGGGGTCGACAGGGCGGAACGAGCAGTACTTC | CASRDGSWGSTGRNEQYF
TRBJ1-1 | TRBV6-1 | few | TRBD1 | TGTGCCAGCAGCCACGACAGGGGCGAGGTATTCGACACTGAAGCTTTCTTT | CASSHDRGEVFDTEAFF
TRBJ2-7 | TRBV7-3 | many | NA | TGTGCCAGCAGCCCCATCATAGGGCCCTACGAGCAGTACTTC | CASSPIIGPYEQYF
TRBJ1-2 | TRBV12-3/TRBV12-4 | many | NA | TGTGCCAGCAGCTCCTGGGGGGAGTATGGCTACACCTTC | CASSSWGEYGYTF
TRBJ2-3 | TRBV5-1 | many | NA | TGCGCCAGCAGCTTGCAGGCTACAGATACGCAGTATTTT | CASSLQATDTQYF
TRBJ2-5 | TRBV9 | NA | NA | TGTGCCAGCAGCGTAGGAGGCGGGATGGAAGAGACCCAGTACTTC | CASSVGGGMEETQYF
TRBJ2-7 | TRBV12-3/TRBV12-4 | many | TRBD1 | TGTGCCAGCGGGTCCCGGGACAGGGATGACGAGCAGTACTTC | CASGSRDRDDEQYF
TRBJ2-3 | TRBV9 | NA | TRBD2 | TGTGCCAGCAGCGTTTCACTAGCGGGAGGGGGACGCACAGATACGCAGTATTTT | CASSVSLAGGGRTDTQYF
TRBJ1-1 | TRBV7-9 | many | NA | TGTGCCAGCAGAGAAAGAGGCAGGACGGCTGAAGCTTTCTTT | CASRERGRTAEAFF
TRBJ2-7 | TRBV28 | many | NA | TGTGCCAGCAGTGGAAGGGACGCTCTTTCCTACGAGCAGTACTTC | CASSGRDALSYEQYF
TRBJ2-3 | TRBV4-3 | few | NA | TGCGCCAGCAGCCAAGCATGGACCACCACAGATACGCAGTATTTT | CASSQAWTTTDTQYF
TRBJ2-1 | TRBV5-4 | NA | NA | TGTGCCAGCACCGGCGGGGAGACCTACAATGAGCGGTTCTTC | CASTGGETYNERFF